A single sample gave rise to the 27 T cell receptor beta chains below, sequenced in a study of T cells in Graves' hyperthyroidism and ophthalmopathy. TCR beta CDR3 regions were amplified from RNA. HTBI primers were used for first-round RT-PCR of the TCR CDR3. TCRdb re-called the multiplex PCR reads through MiXCR, storing one row per CDR3 protein. The data show around 290,000 distinct CDR3 sequences, 13% seen once. Sequenced: blood. The receptors here all came from a woman in her 30s with Graves' hyperthyroidism that later progressed to Graves' ophthalmopathy.

The table lists this clonotype with many counts. The gene calls are TRBV5-1 and TRBJ2-7; 10 bases align to TRBD2. The germline CDR1 and CDR2 sequences are SGHRS and YFSETQ. The junction had 5 bases not matched to a gene; V was cut back by 2 bases and J by 6 bases. This CDR3 spans 14 amino acids. CDR3 in amino acids: CASSFSGRSGEQYF. As DNA, the CDR3 is TGCGCCAGCAGCTTTAGCGGGAGGTCGGGCGAGCAGTACTTC.

The table lists this clonotype with many counts. V is TRBV11-2 and J is TRBJ2-7; D perhaps matches TRBD2 (5 bases). Looked up from germline, CDR1 is SGHAT and CDR2 is FQNNGV. Trimming removed 4 bases at V and 2 bases at J, with 12 bases between. CDR3 size: 14 residues. CDR3: CASSSIAQTYEQYF. In DNA form, the CDR3 reads TGTGCCAGCAGCTCGATAGCGCAAACCTACGAGCAGTACTTC.

Many counts were recorded for this clonotype. The rearrangement uses TRBV2 and TRBJ2-3; unclear D gene. Germline loops: CDR1 SNHLY, CDR2 FYNNEI. The CDR3 has 14 amino acids. Between the trimmed V and J ends, which lost 4 bases and 0 bases, there was a span of 8 bases. The CDR3 DNA reads as TGTGCCAGCAGTGGGGTAGCTAGCACAGATACGCAGTATTTT. Translation gives CASSGVASTDTQYF.

The table lists this clonotype with many counts. This chain uses TRBV7-6 with TRBJ2-1; 11 bases are a match to TRBD1. CDR1 SGHVS and CDR2 FNYEAQ come from the germline V gene. Losses at the gene ends were 3 bases for V and 8 bases for J; bases not matched to a gene: 9. The CDR3 extends over 16 amino acids. This chain's CDR3 is CASSFDGGQGGDEQFF. The DNA of the CDR3 is TGTGCCAGCAGCTTCGACGGGGGACAGGGGGGCGATGAGCAGTTCTTC. Full variable domain (rest looked up from reference TRBV7-6 and TRBJ2-1): GAGVSQSPRYKVTKRGQDVALRCDPISGHVSLYWYRQALGQGPEFLTYFNYEAQQDKSGLPNDRFSAERPEGSISTLTIQRTEQRDSAMYRCASSFDGGQGGDEQFFGPGTRLTVL.

The chain employs TRBV27 and TRBJ2-7; 15 bases are shared with TRBD2. The CDR3 has 15 residues. The junction had 0 bases not matched to a gene; V was cut back by 4 bases and J by 2 bases. The germline gives CDR1 MNHEY, CDR2 SMNVEV (reference sequence). CDR3 amino acids: CASSWTSGGAYEQYF. In DNA, the CDR3 is TGTGCCAGCAGTTGGACTAGCGGGGGGGCCTACGAGCAGTACTTC.

The rearrangement links TRBV6-1 to TRBJ1-2; 11 positions agree with TRBD1. Germline lookup yields CDR1 MNHNS and CDR2 SASEGT. The V gene end was trimmed by 6 bases and the J gene end by 6 bases; junction bases not matched to a gene: 6. This CDR3 has 14 residues. The DNA of the CDR3 is TGTGCCAGCAGGGGACAGGGGGTCGGCCATGGCTACACCTTC. Protein sequence: CASRGQGVGHGYTF.

With respect to this clonotype: A much more abundant neighbour one base away suggests this may be a read error. Since the CDR3 does not end with the conserved phenylalanine or tryptophan, this likely comes from a read error. The V call is TRBV7-6, the J call TRBJ2-1; the match to TRBD2 covers 8 bases. Germline V gene lookup returns CDR1 SGHVS and CDR2 FNYEAQ. The J segment lost 2 bases and the V segment lost 1 base, leaving 7 bases of the junction unmatched. This CDR3 is built from 17 residues. CDR3: CASSLDDGLAAYNEQFL. In nucleotides, the CDR3 is TGTGCCAGCAGCTTAGACGATGGACTAGCCGCCTACAATGAGCAGTTCCTC.

This clonotype was detected only a few times. A single base separates this from a much larger clone, so it may be a read error. The chain is built from TRBV7-2 and TRBJ2-7; 8 nucleotides match TRBD2. Germline values: CDR1 SGHTA, CDR2 FQGNSA. V was clipped by 5 bases and J by 9 bases; unmatched bases: 18. The CDR3 has 16 residues. Here the CDR3 reads CASSPKSSAGDRGQYF. CDR3 DNA sequence: TGTGCCAGCAGCCCCAAATCGTCAGCGGGAGACCGCGGGCAGTACTTC.

This clonotype was detected many times. The chain has TRBV20-1 and TRBJ1-2; D gene uncertain. The CDR3 spans 11 residues. Germline assignment: CDR1 DFQATT and CDR2 SNEGSKA (reference sequence). Trimming cost V 7 bases and J 3 bases, with 9 bases left between them. The CDR3 spells CSVREDYGYTF. DNA of the CDR3: TGCAGTGTCCGGGAGGACTATGGCTACACCTTC.

This chain joins TRBV7-9 and TRBJ2-7; 10 positions agree with TRBD2. Germline assignment: CDR1 SEHNR and CDR2 FQNEAQ (reference sequence). The CDR3 extends over 14 amino acids. V lost 7 bases and J lost 7; bases outside the gene matches: 10. In DNA form, the CDR3 reads TGTGCCAGCACTTCGTGGGTAGCGGGAGGAGAGCAGTACTTC. It encodes CASTSWVAGGEQYF.

This clonotype was seen ten or more times. The chain recombines TRBV7-9 with TRBJ2-7; D is unresolved. Germline V gene sequence: CDR1 SEHNR, CDR2 FQNEAQ (reference sequence). Trimming removed 0 bases at V and 2 bases at J, with 8 bases between. This CDR3 has 14 amino acids. The CDR3 here is CASSLAETAYEQYF. The CDR3 DNA reads as TGTGCCAGCAGCTTAGCGGAGACTGCCTACGAGCAGTACTTC.

Worth noting for this clonotype: A much larger clone lies one base from this, so it may be a read error. The CDR3 DNA sequence: TGTGCCAGCAGCTGGGGACAGGGCGACTATGGCTACACCTTC. As protein: CASSWGQGDYGYTF. The rearrangement uses TRBV7-3 and TRBJ1-2; TRBD1 matches at 9 bases. The V gene's germline CDR1 is SGHTA and CDR2 FQGTGA. The CDR3 spans 14 residues. The junction had 3 bases not matched to a gene; V was cut back by 4 bases and J by 3 bases.

This clonotype occurred many times. The rearrangement links TRBV11-2 to TRBJ1-4, with TRBD1 matching over 7 bases. The CDR3 is 16 residues long. Unmatched junction bases numbered 8, after V lost 4 bases and J lost 3 bases. Germline V gene sequence: CDR1 SGHAT, CDR2 FQNNGV. CDR3 DNA: TGTGCCAGCAGCTCCCCATCTCAGGGGGCTAATGAAAAACTGTTTTTT. Residues: CASSSPSQGANEKLFF.

In this sample, this clonotype turned up many times. The chain recombines TRBV13 with TRBJ2-7; 8 bases fit TRBD2. V lost 5 bases to trimming and J lost 2 bases; unmatched junction nucleotides: 5. Per germline, CDR1 PRHDT and CDR2 FYEKMQ (reference sequence). The CDR3 length is 14 residues. The CDR3 sequence is CASSREGQPYEQYF. As DNA, the CDR3 is TGTGCCAGCAGCCGGGAGGGGCAGCCCTACGAGCAGTACTTC.

This clonotype was seen repeatedly, ten times or more. The V and J genes are TRBV6-2 or TRBV6-3 and TRBJ2-5; D assignment may be TRBD1 or TRBD2 (5 bases each). The CDR3 loop spans 15 amino acids. V was shortened by 2 bases and J by 6 bases, with 16 bases between the two germline ends. Germline CDR1 and CDR2: MNHEY and SVGEGT. The CDR3 loop reads CASSYGPTTGQTQYF. The CDR3 DNA follows: TGTGCCAGCAGTTACGGGCCCACCACGGGGCAGACCCAGTACTTC.

This clonotype was seen repeatedly, ten times or more. The CDR3 region has the DNA TGTGCCAGCAGCTTAGACGGGAGGGATACGCAGTATTTT. Its translation: CASSLDGRDTQYF. The chain carries TRBV13 and TRBJ2-3, with 7 bases aligning to TRBD2. V lost 1 base, J lost 6 bases, and 1 base stayed unmatched. Germline CDR1 and CDR2: PRHDT and FYEKMQ (reference sequence). This CDR3 has 13 residues.

This clonotype was seen only a few times. Since a much larger clone is just one base distant, this may be a read error. The V and J genes are TRBV28 and TRBJ1-5; no firm D call. This CDR3 is built from 13 residues. Germline CDR1 reads MDHEN; CDR2 reads SYDVKM. CDR3 in amino acids: CASSPGRNHPQHF. The CDR3 nucleotides are TGTGCCAGCAGCCCGGGCAGGAATCACCCCCAGCATTTT.

Points on this clonotype: A much more abundant neighbour one base away suggests this may be a read error. V gene TRBV6-1 combines with J gene TRBJ2-1; D unresolved. The CDR3 has 11 amino acids. Germline CDR1 and CDR2: MNHNS and SASEGT. With 7 bases removed from V and 10 bases from J, the gap between germline ends came to 11 bases. The CDR3 DNA reads TGTGCCAGCACCCTCGTACACGAGCAGTTCTTC. It translates to CASTLVHEQFF.

The chain has TRBV28 and TRBJ1-5; D is unclear. There are 13 residues in the CDR3. V lost 1 base and J lost 7, with 8 bases in between. Per germline, CDR1 MDHEN and CDR2 SYDVKM. CDR3 protein: CASSLYGRQPQHF. CDR3 DNA sequence: TGTGCCAGCAGTTTATATGGGCGGCAGCCCCAGCATTTT.

This clonotype was picked up many times. The chain recombines TRBV5-5 with TRBJ2-7; maybe TRBD2 (5 bases). The CDR3 consists of 15 residues. Germline V CDR1 and CDR2: SGHKS, YYEKEE (reference sequence). The V and J ends lost 5 bases and 0 bases respectively, with 15 bases between them. The CDR3 reads CASRSHPGISYEQYF. DNA of the CDR3: TGTGCCAGCAGGTCCCATCCGGGGATCTCCTACGAGCAGTACTTC.

This clonotype was seen at least ten times. V and J are TRBV29-1 and TRBJ2-7, with D perhaps matching TRBD2 (6 bases). Germline V lookup: CDR1 SQVTM, CDR2 ANQGSEA. Trimming cost V 6 bases and J 2 bases, with 17 bases left between them. The CDR3 is made up of 14 amino acids. In nucleotides, the CDR3 is TGCAGCGTACTTCTAGCGCCAGACCCCTACGAGCAGTACTTC. Encoded protein: CSVLLAPDPYEQYF.

This clonotype was counted a few times. The chain is built from TRBV27 and TRBJ2-7, with D maybe TRBD2 (5 bases). With 2 bases removed from V and 3 bases from J, the gap between germline ends came to 8 bases. Germline CDR1 MNHEY, CDR2 SMNVEV (reference sequence). This CDR3 region has 13 residues. CDR3 in DNA: TGTGCCAGCAGTTTAAGCGGAAACTACGAGCAGTACTTC. Translation: CASSLSGNYEQYF.

This clonotype turned up a few times. J is TRBJ1-6 and V is TRBV27; D perhaps matches TRBD1 (6 bases). This CDR3 has 17 amino acids. The germline V gene encodes CDR1 MNHEY and CDR2 SMNVEV (reference sequence). V was trimmed by 0 bases and J by 7 bases, leaving 16 bases between them. Written as DNA, the CDR3 is TGTGCCAGCAGTTTATCCCTGCTTCGACAGGTGAATTCACCCCTCCACTTT. Translated, it gives CASSLSLLRQVNSPLHF.

This clonotype was observed many times. The chain links TRBV7-9 to TRBJ2-1, with 10 bases lining up with TRBD2. CDR1 SEHNR and CDR2 FQNEAQ come from the germline V gene (reference sequence). V trimming: 6 bases; J trimming: 5 bases; junction bases outside the gene matches: 7. This CDR3 region has 15 residues. In DNA form, the CDR3 reads TGTGCCAGCAGGGCCCTAGCGGGAGCTCACAATGAGCAGTTCTTC. This sequence encodes CASRALAGAHNEQFF.

This clonotype was detected ten times or more. This chain connects TRBV9 to TRBJ2-5, with TRBD2 identical over 8 bases. CDR1 is SGDLS, CDR2 YYNGEE, per germline. CDR3 size: 15 residues. V lost 0 bases, J lost 5 bases, and 6 bases stayed unmatched. The CDR3 sequence: CASSVAAAGVETQYF. CDR3 nucleotide sequence: TGTGCCAGCAGCGTAGCGGCAGCGGGAGTTGAGACCCAGTACTTC.

This clonotype has at least ten counts. V is TRBV28 and J is TRBJ1-1; maybe TRBD1 (5 bases). The germline gives CDR1 MDHEN, CDR2 SYDVKM. V was cut by 2 bases and J by 2 bases, with 12 bases left in between. The CDR3 runs to 15 residues. This CDR3 is CASSLGGGRNTEAFF. The CDR3 coding sequence is TGTGCCAGCAGTTTAGGGGGGGGAAGAAACACTGAAGCTTTCTTT.

This clonotype was observed many times. The gene calls are TRBV7-8 and TRBJ2-1, with D unclear. The CDR3 has 13 amino acids. Trimming took off 3 bases at V and 5 bases at J, with 8 bases between the two ends. Looked up from germline, CDR1 is SGHVS and CDR2 is FQNEAQ. CDR3 protein: CASSFGPNNEQFF. The CDR3 DNA is TGTGCCAGCAGCTTTGGCCCAAACAATGAGCAGTTCTTC.